What follows is one T cell receptor (beta chain) and its context. The record originates from a study of T cells in Graves' hyperthyroidism and ophthalmopathy. There were TCR beta CDR3 regions amplified from RNA transcripts. RT-PCR in the first round (using the HTBI primer set) targeted the TCR CDR3. TCRdb fed the multiplex PCR reads into MiXCR, producing one record per CDR3 protein. The profile shows about half a million distinct CDR3 sequences, about 20% of them singletons. The source is a man in his forties or fifties with Graves' ophthalmopathy. The sample consisted of blood.

In nucleotides, the CDR3 is TGCGCCAGCTTGCCTAGCGTTACAGATACGCAGTATTTT. It codes for CASLPSVTDTQYF. V usage is TRBV5-1 and J usage is TRBJ2-3; D possibly corresponds to TRBD2 (6 bases). CDR1 SGHRS and CDR2 YFSETQ come from the germline V gene. With 7 bases removed from V and 3 bases from J, the gap between germline ends came to 12 bases. The CDR3 length is 13 residues.